This entry lists 7 T cell receptor beta chains sequenced from one sample in a study of blood T cell repertoires in COVID-19. Only in-frame clones appear in the TCRdb table, and some are missing; sequencing was by immunoSEQ multiplex PCR. This sample carries 70,000 to 95,000 clones, over 75% of them seen once, and the ten largest clones take roughly an eighth. The specimen sequenced was peripheral blood. Receptors originate from a human donor in a cohort sampled during active COVID-19.

V usage is TRBV11-2 and J usage is TRBJ2-5; D not resolved. This CDR3 region has 13 residues. V was clipped by 4 bases and J by 5 bases, with 11 bases between them. CDR1 SGHAT and CDR2 FQNNGV come from the germline V gene. DNA of the CDR3: TGTGCCAGCAGCTCGTCGTTCCGGGAGACCCAGTACTTC. It encodes CASSSSFRETQYF. Supplemented by reference TRBV11-2 and TRBJ2-5, the full variable domain reads EAGVAQSPRYKIIEKRQSVAFWCNPISGHATLYWYQQILGQGPKLLIQFQNNGVVDDSQLPKDRFSAERLKGVDSTLKIQPAKLEDSAVYLCASSSSFRETQYFGPGTRLLVL.

To note about this clone: A junction boundary mismatches the germline segment, possibly from a read error. V gene TRBV7-7 combines with J gene TRBJ2-3, with TRBD2 matching 10 bases. Germline assignment: CDR1 SSHAT and CDR2 FNYEAQ (reference sequence). This CDR3 spans 15 amino acids. CDR3 protein: CASSLAGAFTDTQYF. The CDR3 nucleotides are TGTGCTAGCAGCCTAGCGGGGGCCTTCACAGATACGCAGTATTTT.

The rearrangement links TRBV2 to TRBJ1-6; D unclear. Trimming removed 6 bases at V and 2 bases at J, with 8 bases between. Germline V gene lookup returns CDR1 SNHLY and CDR2 FYNNEI. The CDR3 runs to 14 residues. CDR3 nucleotide sequence: TGTGCCAGCAGAGCGAGCCCCTATAATTCACCCCTCCACTTT. Translated: CASRASPYNSPLHF. Full variable domain (outside the CDR3, taken from reference TRBV2 and TRBJ1-6): EPEVTQTPSHQVTQMGQEVILRCVPISNHLYFYWYRQILGQKVEFLVSFYNNEISEKSEIFDDQFSVERPDGSNFTLKIRSTKLEDSAMYFCASRASPYNSPLHFGNGTRLTVT.

The genes are TRBV7-5 and TRBJ2-1; TRBD2 is taken as the D call from the table, unchecked against the DNA. TRBV7-5 is a pseudogene segment. The CDR3 sequence is 18 residues long. The CDR3 spells CARSLRTSGESSYNEQFF. Here the CDR3 DNA reads TGTGCCAGAAGCTTACGGACTAGCGGGGAAAGCTCCTACAATGAGCAGTTCTTC.

The J gene is TRBJ1-4, the V gene TRBV18; TRBD1 is a possible D gene (6 bases). With 6 bases removed from V and 7 bases from J, the gap between germline ends came to 12 bases. The CDR3 runs 13 residues. Germline CDR1 KGHSH, CDR2 LQKENI. The CDR3 loop reads CASSDRNPEKLFF. CDR3 coding DNA: TGTGCCAGCTCGGACAGAAATCCTGAAAAACTGTTTTTT.

The chain couples TRBV14 to TRBJ2-1, with 7 nucleotides matching TRBD2. Looked up from germline, CDR1 is SGHDN and CDR2 is FVKESK. The CDR3 sequence is 14 residues long. V lost 4 bases to trimming and J lost 6 bases; unmatched junction nucleotides: 6. The CDR3 sequence: CASSRGGFVNEQFF. For the CDR3, the DNA is TGTGCCAGCAGCCGCGGGGGTTTCGTCAATGAGCAGTTCTTC.

V gene TRBV5-4 combines with J gene TRBJ2-2; tentative D call: TRBD2 (6 bases). The germline gives CDR1 SGHNT, CDR2 YYREEE (reference sequence). This CDR3 has 15 amino acids. V was cut by 3 bases and J by 8 bases, with 17 bases left in between. The CDR3 protein is CASSSGTDSFGELFF. The CDR3 nucleotides read TGTGCCAGCAGCTCCGGGACTGACTCTTTTGGGGAGCTGTTTTTT.